This is a list of T cell receptor beta chains from one sample in a study of OX40 agonist ivuxolimab in advanced cancers. Clones were read by immunoSEQ multiplex PCR, and TCRdb kept only the in-frame ones, dropping some. The data show some 80,000 clones, 70% to 90% seen once. The sample consisted of CD4+ or CD8+ T cells sorted from blood, taken in a trial of the OX40 agonist ivuxolimab. The receptors were gathered from an adult with an advanced solid tumor such as melanoma, head and neck, liver or kidney cancer. CDR3s include the opening cysteine and the closing phenylalanine or tryptophan. D genes are given only for firm matches. Not all rows give a size; the values are once, few, many and, for expanded clones, a class.

D gene,V gene,J gene,clone size,CDR3 protein,CDR3 DNA
TRBD1,TRBV2,TRBJ1-6,.,CASSSAGTGYSPLHF,TGTGCCAGCAGTTCGGCCGGGACAGGTTATTCACCCCTCCACTTT
TRBD2,TRBV7-2,TRBJ2-1,.,CASSLGAGGSYNEQFF,TGTGCCAGCAGCTTAGGGGCGGGGGGCTCCTACAATGAGCAGTTCTTC
TRBD2,TRBV27,TRBJ2-3,.,CASSSGTSGRDTQYF,TGTGCCAGCAGTTCCGGGACTAGCGGGAGGGATACGCAGTATTTT
TRBD1,TRBV27,TRBJ2-6,.,CASSLVGTGVSGANVLTF,TGTGCCAGCAGTTTAGTAGGGACAGGGGTTTCAGGGGCCAACGTCCTGACTTTC
.,TRBV4-1,TRBJ1-5,.,CASSQAWGARGNQPQHF,TGCGCCAGCAGCCAAGCCTGGGGGGCGCGAGGCAATCAGCCCCAGCATTTT
.,TRBV19,TRBJ2-2,.,CASSLGSYTGELFF,TGTGCCAGTAGTTTGGGGTCCTACACCGGGGAGCTGTTTTTT
.,TRBV10-1,TRBJ2-7,.,CASSPYPGRGYEQYF,TGCGCCAGCAGCCCCTATCCGGGACGAGGCTACGAGCAGTACTTC
.,TRBV9,TRBJ2-5,.,CASSVMADLGETQYF,TGTGCCAGCAGCGTGATGGCGGACTTAGGTGAGACCCAGTACTTC
.,TRBV7-2,TRBJ1-6,.,CASSLEGTANNSPLHF,TGTGCCAGCAGCTTAGAAGGCACAGCCAATAATTCACCCCTCCACTTT
.,TRBV7-6,TRBJ2-1,.,CASSLGGDSSYNEQFF,TGTGCCAGCAGCTTGGGAGGAGACAGCTCCTACAATGAGCAGTTCTTC
TRBD2,TRBV27,TRBJ2-7,.,CASSLVRLAGIYEQYF,TGTGCCAGCAGTTTGGTCCGGCTAGCGGGGATCTACGAGCAGTACTTC
.,TRBV19,TRBJ1-5,.,CASSRWGGEDQPQHF,TGTGCCAGTAGTCGGTGGGGGGGCGAGGATCAGCCCCAGCATTTT
TRBD2,TRBV5-1,TRBJ2-2,.,CASSSTVSGRVGGELFF,TGCGCCAGCAGCTCTACAGTTAGCGGGAGGGTCGGCGGGGAGCTGTTTTTT
.,TRBV9,TRBJ2-1,.,CASSVGPSVEQFF,TGTGCCAGCAGCGTGGGACCATCCGTCGAGCAGTTCTTC
.,TRBV6-4,TRBJ2-1,.,CASSKEINNEQFF,TGTGCCAGCAGTAAGGAAATCAACAATGAGCAGTTCTTC
TRBD1,TRBV5-1,TRBJ2-7,.,CASHRTGGTSEQYF,TGCGCCAGCCACAGGACAGGCGGAACGAGCGAGCAGTACTTC
TRBD2,TRBV5-1,TRBJ2-1,.,CASSWGLAGDEQFF,TGCGCCAGCAGCTGGGGACTAGCGGGGGATGAGCAGTTCTTC
TRBD1,TRBV27,TRBJ1-4,.,CASSSGGYDEKLFF,TGTGCCAGCAGCTCAGGGGGCTATGATGAAAAACTGTTTTTT
.,TRBV19,TRBJ1-5,once,CASSPPQLRYQPQHF,TGTGCCAGTAGCCCTCCCCAACTACGGTACCAGCCCCAGCATTTT
.,TRBV30,TRBJ2-7,.,CAWTSSPGTYEQYF,TGTGCCTGGACCTCAAGCCCCGGCACCTACGAGCAGTACTTC
.,TRBV2,TRBJ1-2,few,CASSEGAWSRGYTF,TGTGCCAGCAGTGAAGGGGCCTGGTCCCGGGGCTACACCTTC
.,TRBV6-1,TRBJ1-4,.,CASSEAVGVLFF,TGTGCCAGCAGTGAAGCCGTTGGTGTACTGTTTTTT
.,TRBV6-1,TRBJ2-3,.,CASVPAGARTDTQYF,TGTGCCAGCGTCCCTGCCGGGGCGCGCACAGATACGCAGTATTTT
TRBD1,TRBV6-5,TRBJ2-7,.,CASSYARGTGRNEQYF,TGTGCCAGCAGTTACGCCAGAGGGACAGGGAGAAACGAGCAGTACTTC
.,TRBV6-1,TRBJ2-7,.,CASRGTGSSYEQYF,TGTGCCAGCAGGGGTACAGGGAGCTCCTACGAGCAGTACTTC
.,TRBV9,TRBJ2-7,few,CASSPRDSRGYEQYF,TGTGCCAGCAGCCCTCGGGACTCTCGGGGCTACGAGCAGTACTTC